This T cell receptor beta chain was captured by sequencing in a study of vaccination effects on CD4 cells after COVID-19. The count of this clone is one. Its antigen is not known. Germline CDR1 is SGHNT and CDR2 is YYREEE (reference sequence). The CDR3 has 15 residues. J lost 3 bases, V lost 3 bases, and 7 bases had no gene match. ViraFEST assay sequencing came after antigen-specific CD4+ T cells were expanded with viral peptide pools. Investigators separated out CD4+ T cells once less than 11 days of culture had passed. PCR confirmed that the person was infected with SARS-CoV-2 between March and December 2020. Cultures had half their medium replaced with IL-2 medium on days 3 and 7. Method: immunoSEQ multiplex PCR; TCRdb's copy keeps in-frame clones and lacks some. The sample has tens of thousands of clones, approximately 72% seen once.

This specimen was CD4+ T cells from PBMCs cultured with a peptide pool, taken before COVID-19 vaccination. The source is a human donor who had a prior SARS-CoV-2 infection. The chain uses TRBV5-4 and TRBJ2-7; 9 positions match TRBD1. CDR3: CASSSGTGRFYEQYF. The CDR3 DNA sequence: TGTGCCAGCAGCTCCGGGACAGGGAGGTTCTACGAGCAGTACTTC.